A single sample gave rise to the 22 T cell receptor beta chains below, sequenced in a study of long-term antiretroviral therapy in people with HIV. The assay used was immunoSEQ (version v3.0), run at survey level. Produced via immunoSEQ multiplex PCR; TCRdb's table is partial and in-frame only. The table lists about 35,000 clones, around 80% of them singletons. This material consisted of unsorted PBMCs, taken 2 years after starting antiretroviral therapy. The receptor set was obtained from a woman aged 50 to 65 with HIV.

V gene TRBV7-9 combines with J gene TRBJ2-2; no definite D call. This CDR3 region has 14 residues. V lost 4 bases and J lost 5, with 11 bases in between. The germline CDR1 and CDR2 sequences are SEHNR and FQNEAQ (reference sequence). The CDR3 loop reads CASSSTFTTGELFF. As DNA, the CDR3 is TGTGCCAGCAGCTCAACATTCACAACCGGGGAGCTGTTTTTT. Complete variable domain (other parts from reference TRBV7-9 and TRBJ2-2): DTGVSQNPRHKITKRGQNVTFRCDPISEHNRLYWYRQTLGQGPEFLTYFQNEAQLEKSRLLSDRFSAERPKGSFSTLEIQRTEQGDSAMYLCASSSTFTTGELFFGEGSRLTVL.

The chain uses TRBV6-5 and TRBJ2-7, with D possibly matching TRBD1 (5 bases). CDR1 and CDR2 (germline): MNHEY, SVGAGI. The CDR3 extends over 14 amino acids. Trimming cost V 0 bases and J 6 bases, with 12 bases left between them. CDR3 nucleotide sequence: TGTGCCAGCAGTTACTCTGCCCAGGGCACCGAGCAGTACGTC. Translated, it gives CASSYSAQGTEQYV.

The chain has TRBV4-1 and TRBJ1-5; the match to TRBD1 covers 7 bases. V dropped 2 bases and J dropped 4; count of bases not matched to a gene: 2. Germline V gene data show CDR1 as MGHRA and CDR2 as YSYEKL. This CDR3 contains 14 residues. The CDR3 bases are TGCGCCAGCAGCCAAAGGGGACAGAATCAGCCCCAGCATTTT. Residues: CASSQRGQNQPQHF.

This chain links TRBV28 with TRBJ1-1; D is unclear. Trimming left V 7 bases short and J 0 bases short, with 6 bases between. Germline CDR1 MDHEN, CDR2 SYDVKM. The CDR3 spans 12 residues. The CDR3 loop reads CASKGLNTEAFF. DNA for the CDR3: TGTGCCAGCAAAGGCTTGAACACTGAAGCTTTCTTT.

This chain connects TRBV2 to TRBJ1-5; D call uncertain. CDR3 size: 16 residues. V shed 0 bases and J shed 3 bases, with 12 bases lying between them. Germline V gene lookup returns CDR1 SNHLY and CDR2 FYNNEI. CDR3 sequence (DNA): TGTGCCAGCAGTGAAGCGCTTCGGGCCACCAATCAGCCCCAGCATTTT. Translated, it gives CASSEALRATNQPQHF. The full variable domain, rest sourced from reference TRBV2 and TRBJ1-5, is EPEVTQTPSHQVTQMGQEVILRCVPISNHLYFYWYRQILGQKVEFLVSFYNNEISEKSEIFDDQFSVERPDGSNFTLKIRSTKLEDSAMYFCASSEALRATNQPQHFGDGTRLSIL.

The V and J genes are TRBV11-2 and TRBJ1-1, with a possible D match to TRBD1 (5 bases). The CDR3 contains 14 residues. Germline V gene lookup returns CDR1 SGHAT and CDR2 FQNNGV. Trimming removed 1 base at V and 4 bases at J, with 10 bases between. CDR3 DNA: TGTGCCAGCAGCTTAGCCAGGGAGGGCACTGAAGCTTTCTTT. Translating gives CASSLAREGTEAFF. Full variable domain (remainder filled in from reference TRBV11-2 and TRBJ1-1): EAGVAQSPRYKIIEKRQSVAFWCNPISGHATLYWYQQILGQGPKLLIQFQNNGVVDDSQLPKDRFSAERLKGVDSTLKIQPAKLEDSAVYLCASSLAREGTEAFFGQGTRLTVV.

The gene calls are TRBV4-1 and TRBJ1-4; TRBD1 might be the D (6 bases). V was trimmed by 3 bases and J by 3 bases, leaving 11 bases between them. The CDR3 is 15 amino acids. CDR1 and CDR2 (germline): MGHRA, YSYEKL. CDR3 DNA sequence: TGCGCCAGCAGCCAGTCAGGGGTTCCTAATGAAAAACTGTTTTTT. Residues: CASSQSGVPNEKLFF.

V is TRBV5-1 and J is TRBJ2-5; TRBD1 matches at 10 bases. The CDR3 covers 15 residues. V was clipped by 0 bases and J by 4 bases; unmatched bases: 3. Germline CDR1 is SGHRS and CDR2 is YFSETQ. The CDR3 bases are TGCGCCAGCAGCTTGGGACAGGGGGCCGGAGAGACCCAGTACTTC. Translation gives CASSLGQGAGETQYF.

The sample holds one count of this clone. V gene TRBV6-1 combines with J gene TRBJ2-5; TRBD2 matches 14 bases. V dropped 3 bases and J dropped 0; count of bases not matched to a gene: 12. CDR1 is MNHNS and CDR2 is SASEGT in the germline V gene. The CDR3 runs 20 residues. The CDR3 spells CASSDTVPGLAGEYQETQYF. The CDR3 DNA reads as TGTGCCAGCAGTGACACAGTGCCGGGACTAGCGGGGGAATACCAAGAGACCCAGTACTTC.

The chain has TRBV6-5 and TRBJ2-5; 11 bases fit TRBD1. The V gene end was trimmed by 5 bases and the J gene end by 4 bases; junction bases not matched to a gene: 3. The CDR3 is 14 amino acids. The germline V gene encodes CDR1 MNHEY and CDR2 SVGAGI. For the CDR3, the DNA is TGTGCCAGCAGTCCGGACAGGGGGCGAGAGACCCAGTACTTC. This encodes CASSPDRGRETQYF.

The genes are TRBV7-2 and TRBJ2-2; the match to TRBD1 covers 9 bases. The CDR3 totals 14 residues. V shed 11 bases, J shed 5 bases, and the junction held 9 bases outside the gene matches. CDR1 and CDR2 (germline): SGHTA, FQGNSA. DNA of the CDR3: TGTGCCTCCCGACAGGGGGGTGGAACCGGGGAGCTGTTTTTT. This sequence encodes CASRQGGGTGELFF.

The chain links TRBV6-5 to TRBJ2-5; D gene ambiguous. The germline V and J ends were trimmed by 0 bases and 5 bases, with 4 bases remaining between them. This CDR3 is 12 amino acids long. Per germline, CDR1 MNHEY and CDR2 SVGAGI. In DNA, the CDR3 is TGTGCCAGCAGTTACTCGAGTGAGACCCAGTACTTC. Amino acid sequence: CASSYSSETQYF.

The CDR3 nucleotides are TGTGCCAGTACCAGATCGGGAGTCACTGGAAACACCATATATTTT. Translating it yields CASTRSGVTGNTIYF. The chain carries TRBV19 and TRBJ1-3, with D hard to call. Germline CDR1 LNHDA, CDR2 SQIVND (reference sequence). CDR3 length: 15 residues. The V gene lost 7 bases and the J gene lost 2 bases, with 15 bases spanning the gap.

The rearrangement uses TRBV5-4 and TRBJ2-3; a possible D gene is TRBD2 (7 bases). CDR1 is SGHNT and CDR2 is YYREEE in the germline V gene (reference sequence). The V and J ends lost 0 bases and 0 bases respectively, with 11 bases between them. The CDR3 runs 16 residues. In DNA, the CDR3 is TGTGCCAGCAGCTTGGCCCGGGGGGCAAGCACAGATACGCAGTATTTT. Translating gives CASSLARGASTDTQYF.

This clone has only a few counts. The CDR3 DNA reads as TGTGCCAGCTCACCACCAGGGGGGTTCGGGCAGTTCTTC. Translation: CASSPPGGFGQFF. The gene calls are TRBV18 and TRBJ2-1; either TRBD1 or TRBD2 may fit D (6 bases each). There are 13 residues in the CDR3. V was cut by 0 bases and J by 12 bases, with 12 bases left in between. Looked up from germline, CDR1 is KGHSH and CDR2 is LQKENI.

The chain employs TRBV6-7 and TRBJ2-4; 12 positions match TRBD2. TRBV6-7 is flagged as an ORF with uncertain function. The CDR3 extends over 17 amino acids. Trimming took 8 bases from V and 0 from J; bases not matched to a gene: 8. This CDR3 is CASPRTSGTGAKNIQYF. The CDR3 DNA follows: TGTGCCAGCCCCCGGACTAGCGGGACCGGAGCCAAAAACATTCAGTACTTC.

The J gene is TRBJ2-1, the V gene TRBV12-5, with TRBD2 matching 7 bases. The CDR3 sequence is 17 residues long. V shed 7 bases and J 0 bases; nucleotides not matched to a gene: 12. Per germline, CDR1 LGHNT and CDR2 FRNRAP. The CDR3 sequence is CASDSGQVISSYNEQFF. In DNA, the CDR3 is TGTGCTAGTGATAGCGGGCAAGTTATTAGCTCCTACAATGAGCAGTTCTTC.

V is TRBV6-1 and J is TRBJ2-1; TRBD2 agrees at 9 bases. The CDR3 spans 16 residues. Germline lookup yields CDR1 MNHNS and CDR2 SASEGT. V lost 3 bases to trimming and J lost 2 bases; unmatched junction nucleotides: 5. CDR3 nucleotides: TGTGCCAGCAGTGAGGCGGGACTAGCAGCCTACAATGAGCAGTTCTTC. Translating it yields CASSEAGLAAYNEQFF.

The chain couples TRBV27 to TRBJ2-5; weak D call: TRBD2 (5 bases). This CDR3 is built from 13 residues. V was shortened by 6 bases and J by 5 bases, with 13 bases between the two germline ends. Germline lookup yields CDR1 MNHEY and CDR2 SMNVEV (reference sequence). CDR3 nucleotides: TGTGCCAGCAGCCTAGGGAGTGAGGAGACCCAGTACTTC. This translates into CASSLGSEETQYF.

V usage is TRBV4-1 and J usage is TRBJ2-7; D perhaps matches TRBD2 (5 bases). Germline-derived CDR1 and CDR2 are MGHRA and YSYEKL. V lost 8 bases to trimming and J lost 1 base, with 21 bases between them. The CDR3 consists of 16 residues. In nucleotides, the CDR3 is TGCGCCAGCGGATCGGCGAGGGCGGGCCCGTCCTACGAGCAGTACTTC. This sequence encodes CASGSARAGPSYEQYF.

V and J are TRBV18 and TRBJ2-5, with 7 positions matching TRBD1. Germline trimming cut 0 bases from V and 5 bases from J; bases unmatched to any gene: 3. This CDR3 region has 14 residues. Germline CDR1 reads KGHSH; CDR2 reads LQKENI. CDR3: CASSPPTGWETQYF. In DNA, the CDR3 is TGTGCCAGCTCACCACCGACAGGGTGGGAGACCCAGTACTTC.

This clone was seen a few times. The V gene is TRBV10-2, the J gene TRBJ2-7, with a weak D call TRBD2 (6 bases). The CDR3 length is 14 residues. Germline V gene lookup returns CDR1 WSHSY and CDR2 SAAADI. V gave up 5 bases and J gave up 3 bases, with 14 bases separating them. The CDR3 coding sequence is TGCGCCAGCAGTCGGGGCGGGGCCCTCTACGAGCAGTACTTC. Amino acids: CASSRGGALYEQYF.